This T cell receptor (beta chain) originates from a study of T-cell memory formation after mild COVID-19 (dated by TCRdb to the early 2020s). In terms of the full investigation: Most TCR sequence clusters were specific to one of the two donors. Two young, previously healthy adult volunteers, one female and one male, were included in the cohort. T-cell clones expanding and contracting after mild COVID-19 in a couple of donors were tracked by longitudinal TCRalpha and TCRbeta repertoire sequencing. Study-wide findings and limitations: Contracting CD4+ clones were found mainly in CM and EM memory subsets, while CD8+ clones were enriched in EMRA. SARS-CoV-2 specificity was not confirmed for the second-wave clones peaking on day 37. The study included only two mild cases, and larger cohorts that include severe cases with pre-infection samples were judged to be necessary. Some responding clones were found in pre-infection memory, which suggests that pre-existing cross-reactive memory T cells took part in the SARS-CoV-2 response. From day 15 to 85, contracting clones showed balanced CD4/CD8 phenotypes, whereas a second wave of clones that expanded from day 15 to 37 leaned towards CD4+.

To note about this clonotype: No antigen is known for it. Base qualities are missing; no much larger clone stands one base away.

Ficoll-Paque density gradient centrifugation was used to isolate PBMCs. Deletion took 4 bases off V and 4 bases off J, with a span of 14 bases between the germline ends. The CDR3, cysteine through phenylalanine, is 14 amino acids long. Just CDR3 DNA is preserved here, 42 bases in frame from base 1. CDR1 and CDR2 are drawn from the germline V gene: SGDLS, YYNGEE. This sample was sequenced with an Illumina NovaSeq 6000. TCRalpha and TCRbeta cDNA libraries were built by 5'RACE with constant-segment primers, adding sample barcodes and unique molecular identifiers. RNA was extracted from every sample with Trizol reagent. Amplification of the libraries took two PCR steps, and the second step added a second sample barcode plus Illumina TruSeq adapters. Libraries were sequenced on an Illumina NovaSeq with 2 x 150 bp paired-end reads. The study's processing was this. Reads were demultiplexed and collapsed into UMI-guided consensus sequences with migec v1.2.7. Using mixcr v2.1.11, UMI consensuses were aligned to TRA and TRB V and J templates and then assembled into clonotypes. Clonotypes were classified as expanded or contracted when called significant by both edgeR and NoisET, with noise models trained on biological replicates. For edgeR calls, a false discovery rate-adjusted p below 0.01 and a log2 fold-change threshold of 1 were applied. As an exploratory analysis of dynamics, PCA with hierarchical clustering was applied to max-normalized trajectories of the 1000 most abundant clonotypes. Separately sequenced CD4+ and CD8+ repertoires were used to assign a CD4 or CD8 phenotype to each responding clone. In TCRdb, the public reads were trimmed at Q25 with fastp and aligned with MiXCR, with productive beta chains retained. One record per CDR3 amino acid sequence lists the most common genes and DNA. These V and J calls are TCRdb output, not the study's own analysis. This sample is represented by over 130,000 distinct CDR3 sequences; 11% to 15% of them were singletons. About 26% of the sample is in the top ten clones.

The receptor was derived from an adult woman who had mild COVID-19 (a few samples of this study predate the infection). The sample titles of this study are shuffled in the database, so cell type and time point are left out; the donor was told from shared clones. The sequencing sample was made of PBMCs or a T cell subset sorted from them (not recorded which). The chain is made from TRBV9 and TRBJ2-5; matching of 6 bases hints at TRBD1 as the D gene. The nucleotide sequence is given as TGTGCCAGCAGCCTCGGACAGCACGGAGAGACCCAGTACTTC. The translation is CASSLGQHGETQYF.